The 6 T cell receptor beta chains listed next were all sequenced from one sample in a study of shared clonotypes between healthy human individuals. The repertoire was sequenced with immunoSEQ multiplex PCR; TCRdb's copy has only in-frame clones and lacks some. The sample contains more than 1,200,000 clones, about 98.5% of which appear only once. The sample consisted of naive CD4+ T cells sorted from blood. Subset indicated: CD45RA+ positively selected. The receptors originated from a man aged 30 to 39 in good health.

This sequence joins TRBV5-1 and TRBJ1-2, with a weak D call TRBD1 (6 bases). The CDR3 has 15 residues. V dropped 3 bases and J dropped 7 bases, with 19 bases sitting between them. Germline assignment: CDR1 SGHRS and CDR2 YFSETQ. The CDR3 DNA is TGCGCCAGCAGCTATTCCCACGGGGGCCAGGGTGGCTACACCTTC. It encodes CASSYSHGGQGGYTF.

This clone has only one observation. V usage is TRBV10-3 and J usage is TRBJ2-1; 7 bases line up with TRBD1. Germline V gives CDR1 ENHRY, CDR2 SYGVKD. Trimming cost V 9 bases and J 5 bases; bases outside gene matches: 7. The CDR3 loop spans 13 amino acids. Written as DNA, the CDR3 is TGTGCCATACTGACAGGGCGCCACAATGAGCAGTTCTTC. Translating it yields CAILTGRHNEQFF.

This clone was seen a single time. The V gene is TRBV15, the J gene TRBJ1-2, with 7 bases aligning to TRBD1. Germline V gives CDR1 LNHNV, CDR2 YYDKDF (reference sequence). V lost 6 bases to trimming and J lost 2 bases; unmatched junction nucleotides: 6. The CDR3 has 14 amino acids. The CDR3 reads CATRLGGGNYGYTF. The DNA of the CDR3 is TGTGCCACCAGACTTGGAGGGGGCAACTATGGCTACACCTTC.

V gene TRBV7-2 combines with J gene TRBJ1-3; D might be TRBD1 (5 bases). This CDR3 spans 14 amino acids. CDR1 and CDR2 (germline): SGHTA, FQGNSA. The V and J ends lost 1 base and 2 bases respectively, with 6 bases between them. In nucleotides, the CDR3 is TGTGCCAGCAGCTTAGTGGGGGCTGGAAACACCATATATTTT. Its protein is CASSLVGAGNTIYF.

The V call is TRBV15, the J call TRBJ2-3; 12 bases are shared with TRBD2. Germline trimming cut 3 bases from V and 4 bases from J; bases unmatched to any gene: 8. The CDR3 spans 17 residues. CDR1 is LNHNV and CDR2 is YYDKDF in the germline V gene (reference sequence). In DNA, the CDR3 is TGTGCCACCAGCAGCTCTAGCGGGAGGGGAGGGGCAGATACGCAGTATTTT. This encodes CATSSSSGRGGADTQYF. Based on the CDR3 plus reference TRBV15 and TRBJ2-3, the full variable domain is DAMVIQNPRYQVTQFGKPVTLSCSQTLNHNVMYWYQQKSSQAPKLLFHYYDKDFNNEADTPDNFQSRRPNTSFCFLDIRSPGLGDTAMYLCATSSSSGRGGADTQYFGPGTRLTVL.

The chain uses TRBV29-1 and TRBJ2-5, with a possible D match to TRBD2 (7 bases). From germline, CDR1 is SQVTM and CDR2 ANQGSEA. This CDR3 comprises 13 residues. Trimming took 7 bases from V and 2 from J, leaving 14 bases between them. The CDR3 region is CSAEQGGQETQYF. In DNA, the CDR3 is TGCAGCGCAGAACAGGGAGGGCAAGAGACCCAGTACTTC.